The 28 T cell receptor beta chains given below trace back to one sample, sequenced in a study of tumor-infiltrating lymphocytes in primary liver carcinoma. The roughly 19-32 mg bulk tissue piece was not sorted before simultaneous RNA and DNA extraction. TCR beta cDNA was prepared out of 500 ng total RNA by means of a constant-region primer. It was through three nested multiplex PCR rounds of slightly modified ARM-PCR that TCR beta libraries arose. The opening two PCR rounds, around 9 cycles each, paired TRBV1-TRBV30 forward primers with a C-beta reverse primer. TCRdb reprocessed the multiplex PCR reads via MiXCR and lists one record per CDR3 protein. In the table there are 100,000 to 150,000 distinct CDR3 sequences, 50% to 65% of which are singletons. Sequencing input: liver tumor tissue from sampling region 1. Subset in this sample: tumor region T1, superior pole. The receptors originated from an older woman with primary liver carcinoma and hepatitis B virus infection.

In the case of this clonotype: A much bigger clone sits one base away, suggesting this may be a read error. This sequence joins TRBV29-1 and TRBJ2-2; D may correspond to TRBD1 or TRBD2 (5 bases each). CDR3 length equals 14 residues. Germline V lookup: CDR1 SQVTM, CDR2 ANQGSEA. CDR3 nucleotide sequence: TGCAGCGTTGAATCGGGCACTGGGACCGGGAAGCTGTTTTTT. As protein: CSVESGTGTGKLFF.

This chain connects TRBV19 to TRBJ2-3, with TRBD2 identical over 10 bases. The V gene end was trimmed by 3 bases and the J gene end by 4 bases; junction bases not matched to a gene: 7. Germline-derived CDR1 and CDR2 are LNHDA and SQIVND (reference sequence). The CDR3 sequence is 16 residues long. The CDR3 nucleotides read TGTGCCAGTAGTATGGCTAGCGGGAGCGGCGCAGATACGCAGTATTTT. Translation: CASSMASGSGADTQYF.

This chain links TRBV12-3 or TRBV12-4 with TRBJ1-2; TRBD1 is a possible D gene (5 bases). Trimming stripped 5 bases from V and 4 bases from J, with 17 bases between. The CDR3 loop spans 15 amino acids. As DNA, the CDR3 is TGTGCCAGCAGTACCAAGGGCAGGGCCATCTATGGCTACACCTTC. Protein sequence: CASSTKGRAIYGYTF.

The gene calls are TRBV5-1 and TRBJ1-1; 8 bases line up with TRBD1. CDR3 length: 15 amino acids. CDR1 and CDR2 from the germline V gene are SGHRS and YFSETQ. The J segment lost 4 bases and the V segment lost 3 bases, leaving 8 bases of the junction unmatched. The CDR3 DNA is TGCGCCAGCAGCTCTCAGGGGGCGCAGGGCACTGAAGCTTTCTTT. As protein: CASSSQGAQGTEAFF.

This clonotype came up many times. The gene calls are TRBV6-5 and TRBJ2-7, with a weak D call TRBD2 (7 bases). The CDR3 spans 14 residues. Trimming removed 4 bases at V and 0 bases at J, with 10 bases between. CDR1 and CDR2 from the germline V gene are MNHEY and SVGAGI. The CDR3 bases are TGTGCCAGCAGTTGGGGGGGCTCCTCCTACGAGCAGTACTTC. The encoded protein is CASSWGGSSYEQYF.

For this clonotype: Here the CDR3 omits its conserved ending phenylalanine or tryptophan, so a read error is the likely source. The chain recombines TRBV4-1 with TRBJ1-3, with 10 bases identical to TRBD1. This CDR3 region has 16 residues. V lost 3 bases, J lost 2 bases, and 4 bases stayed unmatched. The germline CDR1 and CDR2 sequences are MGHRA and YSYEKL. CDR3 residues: CASSHLGQGTGNTIYY. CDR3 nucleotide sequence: TGCGCCAGCAGCCATCTGGGACAGGGGACTGGAAACACCATATATTAT.

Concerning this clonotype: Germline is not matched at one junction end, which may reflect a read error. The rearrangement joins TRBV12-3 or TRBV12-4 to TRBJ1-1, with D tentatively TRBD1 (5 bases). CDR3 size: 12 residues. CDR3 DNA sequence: TGTGACAGCACCCCGGGGCTTGCTGAAGCTTTCTTT. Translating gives CDSTPGLAEAFF.

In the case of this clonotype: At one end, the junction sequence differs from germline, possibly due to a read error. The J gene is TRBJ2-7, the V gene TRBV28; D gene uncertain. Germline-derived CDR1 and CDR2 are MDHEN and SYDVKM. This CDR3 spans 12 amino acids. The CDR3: CASLGTSYEQYF. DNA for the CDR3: TGTGCCAGCCTAGGCACCTCCTACGAGCAATACTTC.

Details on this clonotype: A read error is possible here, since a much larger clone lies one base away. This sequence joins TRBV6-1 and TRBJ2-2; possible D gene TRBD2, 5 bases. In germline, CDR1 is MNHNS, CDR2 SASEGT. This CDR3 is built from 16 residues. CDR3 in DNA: TGTGCCAGCCAAAAAAAAGACGGATCGAACACCGGGGAGCCGTTTTTT. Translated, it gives CASQKKDGSNTGEPFF.

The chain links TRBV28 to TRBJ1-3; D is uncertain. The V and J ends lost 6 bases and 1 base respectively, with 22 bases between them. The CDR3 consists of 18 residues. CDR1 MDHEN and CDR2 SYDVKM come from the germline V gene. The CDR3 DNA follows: TGTGCCAGCAGCAACCCCACGGGAGGATCTAGGTCTGGAAACACCATATATTTT. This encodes CASSNPTGGSRSGNTIYF.

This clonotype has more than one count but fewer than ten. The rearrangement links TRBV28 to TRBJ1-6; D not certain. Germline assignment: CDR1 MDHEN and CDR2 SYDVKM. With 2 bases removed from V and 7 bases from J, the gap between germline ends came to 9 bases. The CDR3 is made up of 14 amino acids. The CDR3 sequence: CASSLRLGNSPLHF. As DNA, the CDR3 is TGTGCCAGCAGTTTAAGGCTGGGAAATTCACCCCTCCACTTT.

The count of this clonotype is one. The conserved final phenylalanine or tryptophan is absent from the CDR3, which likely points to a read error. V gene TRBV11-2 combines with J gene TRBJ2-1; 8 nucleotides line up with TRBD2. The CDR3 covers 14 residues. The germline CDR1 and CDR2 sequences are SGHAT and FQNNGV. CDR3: CVSSSIAGTREQFI. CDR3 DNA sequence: TGTGTCAGCAGCTCCATAGCGGGGACGCGTGAGCAGTTCATC.

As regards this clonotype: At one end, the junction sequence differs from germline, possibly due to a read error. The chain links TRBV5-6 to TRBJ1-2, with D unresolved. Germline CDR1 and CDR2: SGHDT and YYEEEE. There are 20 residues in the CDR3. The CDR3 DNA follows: TGTGCCATCAGCCCGCTGGCGGGCTTGGGTCACGGGGAAGTACACTCTGGCTACACCTTC. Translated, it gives CAISPLAGLGHGEVHSGYTF. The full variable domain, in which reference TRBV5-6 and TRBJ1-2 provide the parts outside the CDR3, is DAGVTQSPTHLIKTRGQQVTLRCSPKSGHDTVSWYQQALGQGPQFIFQYYEEEERQRGNFPDRFSGHQFPNYSSELNVNALLLGDSALYLCAISPLAGLGHGEVHSGYTFGSGTRLTVV.

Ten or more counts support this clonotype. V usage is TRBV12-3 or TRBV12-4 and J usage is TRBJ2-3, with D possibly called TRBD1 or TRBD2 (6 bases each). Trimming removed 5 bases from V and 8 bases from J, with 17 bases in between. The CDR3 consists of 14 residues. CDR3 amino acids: CASSRGANSRTQYF. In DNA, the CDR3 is TGTGCCAGCAGTAGGGGGGCTAACAGTCGTACGCAGTATTTT.

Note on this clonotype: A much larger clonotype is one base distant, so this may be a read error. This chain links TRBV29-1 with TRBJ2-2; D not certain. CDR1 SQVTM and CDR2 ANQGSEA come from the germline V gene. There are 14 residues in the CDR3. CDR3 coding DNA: TGCAGCGTTGAGAGGAGTAAGAACGCCGGGGAGCTGTTTTTT. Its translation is CSVERSKNAGELFF.

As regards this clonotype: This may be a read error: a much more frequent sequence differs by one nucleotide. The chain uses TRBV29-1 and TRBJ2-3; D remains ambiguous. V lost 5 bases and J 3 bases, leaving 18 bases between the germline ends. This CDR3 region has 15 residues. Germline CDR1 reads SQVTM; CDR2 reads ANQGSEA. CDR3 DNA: TGCAGCGTTATCATCGCGGCAGGAAGGACAGATACGCAGTATTTT. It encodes CSVIIAAGRTDTQYF.

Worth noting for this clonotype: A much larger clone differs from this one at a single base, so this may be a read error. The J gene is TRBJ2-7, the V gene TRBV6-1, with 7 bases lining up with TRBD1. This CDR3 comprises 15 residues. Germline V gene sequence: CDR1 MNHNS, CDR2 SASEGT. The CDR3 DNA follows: TGTGCCAGCCTCCAAACGACAGGGCTCTCCTACGAGCATTACTTC. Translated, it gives CASLQTTGLSYEHYF.

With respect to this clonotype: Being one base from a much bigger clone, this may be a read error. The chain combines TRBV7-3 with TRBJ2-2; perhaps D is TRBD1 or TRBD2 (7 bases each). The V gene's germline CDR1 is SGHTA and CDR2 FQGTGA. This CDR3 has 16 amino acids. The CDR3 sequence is CASSPQGGENTRELFF. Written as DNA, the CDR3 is TGTGCCAGCAGCCCCCAGGGGGGGGAGAACACCCGGGAGCTGTTTTTT.

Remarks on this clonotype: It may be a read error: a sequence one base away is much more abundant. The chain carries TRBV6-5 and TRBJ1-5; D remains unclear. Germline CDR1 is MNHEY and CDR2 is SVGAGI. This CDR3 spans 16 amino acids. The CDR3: CAGSKGFRNSNQPQHF. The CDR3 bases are TGTGCCGGCAGCAAAGGGTTCAGAAATAGCAATCAGCCCCAGCATTTT.

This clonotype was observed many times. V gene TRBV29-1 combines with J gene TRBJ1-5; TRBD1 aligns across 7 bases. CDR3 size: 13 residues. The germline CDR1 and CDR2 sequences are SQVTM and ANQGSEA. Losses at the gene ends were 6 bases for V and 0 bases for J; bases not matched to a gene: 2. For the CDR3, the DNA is TGCAGCGTCTGGACAGGTAGCAATCAGCCCCAGCATTTT. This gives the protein CSVWTGSNQPQHF.

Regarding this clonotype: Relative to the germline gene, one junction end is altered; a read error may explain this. DNA for the CDR3: TGTGCCAGCAGCCCTGGAGTAGCGGGCCCTGATACACAGTATTTT. Translated: CASSPGVAGPDTQYF. The chain uses TRBV11-2 and TRBJ2-3; 7 bases align to TRBD2. Germline lookup yields CDR1 SGHAT and CDR2 FQNNGV. There are 15 residues in the CDR3.

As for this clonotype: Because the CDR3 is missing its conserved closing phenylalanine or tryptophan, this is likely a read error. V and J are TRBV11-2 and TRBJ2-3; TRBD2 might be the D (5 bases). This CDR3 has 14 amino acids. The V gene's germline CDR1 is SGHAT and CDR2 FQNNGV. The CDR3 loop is CVSSLVGSTDAQYS. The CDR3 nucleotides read TGTGTCAGCAGCTTAGTTGGGAGCACAGATGCGCAGTATTCT.

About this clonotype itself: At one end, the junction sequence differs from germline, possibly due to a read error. The CDR3 sequence is CASNLGTPGSSGETQYF. The CDR3 coding sequence is TGTGCCAGCAACTTGGGTACACCGGGATCTTCTGGCGAGACCCAGTACTTC. The rearrangement links TRBV5-5 to TRBJ2-5, with a tentative D call TRBD2 (5 bases). CDR3 size: 17 residues. From germline, CDR1 is SGHKS and CDR2 YYEKEE (reference sequence).

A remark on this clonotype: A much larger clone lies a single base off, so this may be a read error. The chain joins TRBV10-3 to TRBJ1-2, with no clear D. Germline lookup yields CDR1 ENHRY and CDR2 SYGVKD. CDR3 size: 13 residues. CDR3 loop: CAVSDGIGYGYTF. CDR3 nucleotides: TGTGCCGTCAGTGATGGTATCGGCTATGGCTACACCTTC.

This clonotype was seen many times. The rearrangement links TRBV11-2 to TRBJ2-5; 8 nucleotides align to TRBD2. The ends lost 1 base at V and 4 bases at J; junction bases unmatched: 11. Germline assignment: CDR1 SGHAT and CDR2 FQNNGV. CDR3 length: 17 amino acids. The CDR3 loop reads CASSLGASGPLGETQYF. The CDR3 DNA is TGTGCCAGCAGCTTAGGGGCTAGCGGGCCCCTAGGAGAGACCCAGTACTTC.

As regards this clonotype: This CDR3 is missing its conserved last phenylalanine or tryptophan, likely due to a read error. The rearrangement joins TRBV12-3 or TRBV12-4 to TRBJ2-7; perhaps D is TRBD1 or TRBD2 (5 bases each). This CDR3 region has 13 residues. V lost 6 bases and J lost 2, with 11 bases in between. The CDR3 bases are TGTGCCAGCAGCCAAGAGGGACCCTACGAGCAGTACTTA. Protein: CASSQEGPYEQYL.

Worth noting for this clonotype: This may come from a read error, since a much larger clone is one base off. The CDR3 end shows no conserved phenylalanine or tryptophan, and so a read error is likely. CDR3 DNA sequence: TGTGCCAGCAGTTTGAAAGGGTCAACCGGGGAGCTGTTTTGT. It is translated as CASSLKGSTGELFC. The rearrangement links TRBV12-3 or TRBV12-4 to TRBJ2-2; D not resolved. The CDR3 runs to 14 residues. V was shortened by 3 bases and J by 5 bases, with 10 bases between the two germline ends.

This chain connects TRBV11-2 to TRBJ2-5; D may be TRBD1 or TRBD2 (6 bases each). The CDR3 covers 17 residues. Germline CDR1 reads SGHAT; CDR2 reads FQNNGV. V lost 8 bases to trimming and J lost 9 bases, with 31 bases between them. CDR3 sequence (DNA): TGTGCCAGCGGCTCTGAAGGGGGTATCTGGGGGGCAACGGCCCAGTACTTC. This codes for CASGSEGGIWGATAQYF. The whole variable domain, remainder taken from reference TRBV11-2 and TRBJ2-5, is EAGVAQSPRYKIIEKRQSVAFWCNPISGHATLYWYQQILGQGPKLLIQFQNNGVVDDSQLPKDRFSAERLKGVDSTLKIQPAKLEDSAVYLCASGSEGGIWGATAQYFGPGTRLLVL.